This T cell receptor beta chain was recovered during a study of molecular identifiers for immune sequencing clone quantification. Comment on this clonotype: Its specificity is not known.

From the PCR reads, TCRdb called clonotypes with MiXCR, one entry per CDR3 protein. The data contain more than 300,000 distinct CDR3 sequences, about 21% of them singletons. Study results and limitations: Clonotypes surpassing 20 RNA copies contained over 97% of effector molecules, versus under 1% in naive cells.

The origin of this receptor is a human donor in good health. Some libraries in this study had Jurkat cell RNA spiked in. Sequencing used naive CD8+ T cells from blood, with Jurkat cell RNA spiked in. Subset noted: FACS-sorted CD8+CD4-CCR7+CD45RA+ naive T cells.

CDR3: CSAGTSIPGEQYF. For the CDR3, the DNA is TGCAGTGCTGGGACTAGTATACCTGGGGAGCAGTACTTC. V is TRBV20-1 and J is TRBJ2-7, with 8 bases identical to TRBD2. The V gene end was trimmed by 5 bases and the J gene end by 7 bases; junction bases not matched to a gene: 10. Per the germline V gene, CDR1 is DFQATT and CDR2 is SNEGSKA (reference sequence). The CDR3 is made up of 13 amino acids.